This TCR beta chain originates from a study of monozygotic twins with inflammatory bowel disease. Study observations and caveats: Relative to healthy twins, IBD patients had fewer clonotypes in common with others, a gap that was especially apparent with disease activity. No single strong signal or clonotype associated with IBD was supported. In the analysis, different T cell subtypes could not be told apart.

Worth noting for this clonotype: No antigen is known for it.

Collection yielded roughly 2.3 ml of blood per donor. Germline CDR1 and CDR2: DFQATT and SNEGSKA (reference sequence). The CDR3 is made up of 15 amino acids. TCRdb re-called the 5' RACE reads; one entry per CDR3 protein, DNA not given. Its table records under 200,000 distinct CDR3 sequences. The receptor was isolated from a human donor with ulcerative colitis or Crohn's disease, or a healthy co-twin of an affected twin (not recorded which). Sequencing input: blood. The chain couples TRBV20-1 to TRBJ2-1; TCRdb outputs TRBD2, but without DNA this stays unchecked. The CDR3 reads CSVFTGLAGGNEQFF.